This T cell receptor (beta chain) originates from a study of T cells in Graves' hyperthyroidism and ophthalmopathy. Whole-study context: Peripheral blood was drawn at first diagnosis, prior to all treatment.

A lack of ophthalmopathy progression within 18 months defined stable Graves' hyperthyroidism. Reasons for excluding patients were uncontrolled infection, other autoimmune disease, pregnancy or lactation. Together with thyroid ultrasound, orbital computed tomography, serum thyroxine and TRAb, clinical symptoms were used for diagnoses. CDR3 size: 15 residues. Trimming took off 0 bases at V and 5 bases at J, with 11 bases between the two ends. CDR1 is SGHTA, CDR2 FQGNSA, per germline. This clonotype showed up many times. Researchers amplified the TCR beta CDR3 regions from RNA transcripts. A set of HTBI primers served as the primers for a first-round RT-PCR of the TCR CDR3. TCRdb passed the multiplex PCR reads through MiXCR, listing each CDR3 protein once. The data hold around 210,000 distinct CDR3 sequences, with about a sixth observed a single time.

The sample consisted of blood. This TCR was sampled from a woman between 50 and 59 years old with Graves' hyperthyroidism. This sequence joins TRBV7-2 and TRBJ2-1; no reliable D call. The CDR3 DNA follows: TGTGCCAGCAGCTTAGCGCTGCCTGTCAACAATGAGCAGTTCTTC. As protein: CASSLALPVNNEQFF.